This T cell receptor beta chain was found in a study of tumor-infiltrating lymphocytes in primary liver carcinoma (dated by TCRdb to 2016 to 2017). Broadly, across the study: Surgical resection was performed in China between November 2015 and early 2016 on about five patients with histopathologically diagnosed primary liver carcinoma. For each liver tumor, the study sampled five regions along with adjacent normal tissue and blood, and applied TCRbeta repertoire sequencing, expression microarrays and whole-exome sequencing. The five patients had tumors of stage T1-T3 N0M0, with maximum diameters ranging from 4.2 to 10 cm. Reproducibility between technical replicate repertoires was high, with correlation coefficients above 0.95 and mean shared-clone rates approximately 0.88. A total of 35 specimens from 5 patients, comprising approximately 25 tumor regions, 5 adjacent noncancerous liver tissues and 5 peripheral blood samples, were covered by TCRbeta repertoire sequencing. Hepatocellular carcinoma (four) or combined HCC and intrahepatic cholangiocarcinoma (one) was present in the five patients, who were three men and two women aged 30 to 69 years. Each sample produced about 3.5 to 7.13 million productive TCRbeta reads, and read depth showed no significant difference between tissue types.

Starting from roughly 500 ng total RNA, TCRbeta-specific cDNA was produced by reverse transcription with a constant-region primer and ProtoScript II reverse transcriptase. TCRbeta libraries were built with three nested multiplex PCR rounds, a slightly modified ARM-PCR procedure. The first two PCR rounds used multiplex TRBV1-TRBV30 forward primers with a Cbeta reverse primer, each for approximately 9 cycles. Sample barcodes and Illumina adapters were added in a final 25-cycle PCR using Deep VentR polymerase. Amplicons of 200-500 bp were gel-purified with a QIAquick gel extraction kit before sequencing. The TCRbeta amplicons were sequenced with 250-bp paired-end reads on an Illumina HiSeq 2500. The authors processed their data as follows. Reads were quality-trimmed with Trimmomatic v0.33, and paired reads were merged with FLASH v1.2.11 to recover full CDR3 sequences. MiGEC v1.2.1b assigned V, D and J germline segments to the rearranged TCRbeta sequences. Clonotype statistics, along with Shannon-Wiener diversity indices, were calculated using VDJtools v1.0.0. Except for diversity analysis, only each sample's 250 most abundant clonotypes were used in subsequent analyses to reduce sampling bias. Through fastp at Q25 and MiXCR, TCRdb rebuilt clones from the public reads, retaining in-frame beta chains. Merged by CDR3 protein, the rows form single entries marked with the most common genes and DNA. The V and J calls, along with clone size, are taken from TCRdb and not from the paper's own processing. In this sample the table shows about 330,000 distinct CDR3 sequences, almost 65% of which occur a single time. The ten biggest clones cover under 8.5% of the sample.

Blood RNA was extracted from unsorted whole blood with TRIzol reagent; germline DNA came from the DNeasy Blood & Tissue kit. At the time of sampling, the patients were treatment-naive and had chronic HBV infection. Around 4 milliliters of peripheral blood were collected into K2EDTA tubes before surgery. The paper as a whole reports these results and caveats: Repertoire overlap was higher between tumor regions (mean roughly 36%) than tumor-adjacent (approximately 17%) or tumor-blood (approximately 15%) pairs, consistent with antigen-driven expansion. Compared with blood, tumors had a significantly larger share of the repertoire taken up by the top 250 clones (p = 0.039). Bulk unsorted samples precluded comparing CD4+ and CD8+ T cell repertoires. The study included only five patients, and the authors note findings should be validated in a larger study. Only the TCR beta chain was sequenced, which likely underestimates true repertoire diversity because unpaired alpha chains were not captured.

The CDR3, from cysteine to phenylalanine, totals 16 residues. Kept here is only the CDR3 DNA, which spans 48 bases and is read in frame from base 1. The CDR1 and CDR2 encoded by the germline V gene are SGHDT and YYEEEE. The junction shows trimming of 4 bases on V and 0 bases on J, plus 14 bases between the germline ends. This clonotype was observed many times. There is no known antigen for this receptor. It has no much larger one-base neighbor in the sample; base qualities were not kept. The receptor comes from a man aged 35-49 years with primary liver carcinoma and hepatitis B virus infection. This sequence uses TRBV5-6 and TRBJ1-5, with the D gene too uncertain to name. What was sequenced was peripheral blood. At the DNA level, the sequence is TGTGCCAGCAGCCCCGGAGGGATATTTAGCAATCAGCCCCAGCATTTT. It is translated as CASSPGGIFSNQPQHF.